The rows below give T cell receptor beta chains drawn from one sample of a study of cytomegalovirus exposure and HLA in healthy donors. Profiled with immunoSEQ multiplex PCR; TCRdb holds only in-frame clones, not every one. Of under 45,000 clones in the sample, 60% to 80% were seen once. Material: PBMCs. The receptors derive from a man aged 25 to 40 in good health and CMV-seronegative. Both conserved end residues are part of each CDR3. Fields, in order: V gene, J gene, clone size, D gene, CDR3 DNA, CDR3 protein. A D gene is named only where the DNA matches it firmly. Where a row states a size, it is once, few, many or the class of an expanded clone; other rows omit it.

TRBV30	TRBJ2-1	.	TRBD2	TGTGCCTGGAGTGTATCGCTGGGACTAGCGGGAGATGGGATGCTTGGGAATGAGCAGTTCTTC	CAWSVSLGLAGDGMLGNEQFF
TRBV7-8	TRBJ1-5	few	.	TGTGCCAGCAGCTTAGGAGCCCGGCCCCAGCATTTT	CASSLGARPQHF
TRBV9	TRBJ2-7	.	.	TGTGCCAGCAGCCCCGGACCCGGGAGCTACGAGCAGTACTTC	CASSPGPGSYEQYF
TRBV7-9	TRBJ1-2	.	.	TGTGCCAGCAGCTTAGGGAGCGGGGCCTATGGCTACACCTTC	CASSLGSGAYGYTF
TRBV6-6	TRBJ1-2	few	TRBD1	TGTGCCAGCAGTTTGACAGGGGGGTCTTCTGGCTACACCTTC	CASSLTGGSSGYTF
TRBV7-2	TRBJ2-2	few	TRBD2	TGTGCCAGCAGCCGAGGACTAGCGGGGAACACCGGGGAGCTGTTTTTT	CASSRGLAGNTGELFF
TRBV27	TRBJ2-1	.	.	TGTGCCAGCAAGCGCGGAACTTTTTCGGGCAATGAGCAGTTCTTC	CASKRGTFSGNEQFF
TRBV9	TRBJ1-1	.	TRBD1	TGTGCCAGCAGCGGACGGGACAGCCAATTCTTGAACACTGAAGCTTTCTTT	CASSGRDSQFLNTEAFF
TRBV5-6	TRBJ2-1	.	.	TGTGCCAGCAGCCGAACTAGGAACAATGAGCAGTTCTTC	CASSRTRNNEQFF
TRBV30	TRBJ1-4	.	TRBD1	TGTGCCTGGTCCCGGGACAGTAATGAAAAACTGTTTTTT	CAWSRDSNEKLFF
TRBV9	TRBJ2-7	.	.	TGTGCCAGCAGCCCAGGGACTTCTCCTTCCTACGAGCAGTACTTC	CASSPGTSPSYEQYF
TRBV7-9	TRBJ1-1	few	.	TGTGCCAGCAGCTTACGCAGGGTGAACACTGAAGCTTTCTTT	CASSLRRVNTEAFF
TRBV6-1	TRBJ1-2	.	TRBD1	TGTGCCAGCAGTCCCAGGGGGGACAGCAACTATGGCTACACCTTC	CASSPRGDSNYGYTF
TRBV4-1	TRBJ1-2	.	TRBD1	TGCGCCAGCAGCCAAGATTCCCCCGGGCAGGGGGCGTTTGGCTACACCTTC	CASSQDSPGQGAFGYTF
TRBV5-1	TRBJ2-2	.	TRBD1	TGCGCCAGCAGTTTACCAGGGACAGGACAAACCGGGGAGCTGTTTTTT	CASSLPGTGQTGELFF
TRBV28	TRBJ2-5	.	TRBD1	TGTGCCAGCAGTTTAAGGGGGCGGGAGACCCAGTACTTC	CASSLRGRETQYF